This TCR beta chain comes out of a study of control samples from healthy donors and cancer patients. V lost 5 bases to trimming and J lost 14 bases, with 15 bases between them. CDR1 and CDR2 (germline): SGHVS, FQNEAQ. This CDR3 is built from 12 residues. Clones were sequenced by immunoSEQ multiplex PCR, and TCRdb holds only the in-frame ones, with some missing. The table has 210,000 or so clones, 91% seen once. The chain recombines TRBV7-8 with TRBJ1-4; D might be TRBD1 (6 bases). The material sequenced was blood. This TCR was sampled from a man aged 30-40 years in good health. CDR3: CASSQVEGDLFF. CDR3 in DNA: TGTGCCAGCAGCCAGGTCGAGGGGGACCTGTTTTTT. The whole variable domain, filled in from reference TRBV7-8 and TRBJ1-4, reads GAGVSQSPRYKVAKRGQDVALRCDPISGHVSLFWYQQALGQGPEFLTYFQNEAQLDKSGLPSDRFFAERPEGSVSTLKIQRTQQEDSAVYLCASSQVEGDLFFGSGTQLSVL.